Described below is a single TCR beta chain sequence and its context. The data stem from a study of blood T cell repertoires in COVID-19. Study overall: Samples taken during acute and convalescent COVID-19 were collected in the United States, Italy and Spain. T cells, B-cell-depleted T cells, or PBMCs supplied cDNA or gDNA.

The CDR3 totals 17 residues. Deletions cut 3 bases from V and 4 bases from J, with 21 bases between. The germline gives CDR1 SGHTA, CDR2 FQGNSA. In the authors' methods: Estimated nucleated cell counts came from reference gene primer amplification. Sequenced by immunoSEQ multiplex PCR; TCRdb stores in-frame clones only, minus some. Clone size and the V and J calls come from that table; the DNA yielded D and trimming. The table shows around 310,000 clones, with around 90% occurring only once. This TCR was recovered from a woman aged 35 to 49 with COVID-19, enrolled during active disease. The specimen was peripheral blood. The chain has TRBV7-2 and TRBJ1-1, with a tentative D call TRBD1 (6 bases). CDR3 nucleotides: TGTGCCAGCAGCTTGTACGGGGGGCGCTTAACGAGCACTGAAGCTTTCTTT. It is translated as CASSLYGGRLTSTEAFF.